This TCR beta chain was observed in a study of T cell repertoires in cytomegalovirus infection. Across the whole study: The authors relied on CMV epitopes, both recently identified HLA-C-restricted and well-studied HLA-B-restricted. Public signatures in TCR beta pointed to CMV infection and matching HLA type.

Notes on this clonotype: Its antigen is still unknown.

TCRdb processed the reads anew with MiXCR; each CDR3 protein has one entry. The sample holds about 900,000 distinct CDR3 sequences; around 31% are singletons and the top ten take over 12%. The CDR3 is made up of 13 amino acids. Germline V gene lookup returns CDR1 MNHEY and CDR2 SVGEGT. V was pared by 6 bases and J by 4 bases, with 7 bases between. This chain joins TRBV6-2 or TRBV6-3 and TRBJ2-6, with a tentative D call TRBD1 (5 bases). This clonotype originated in a human donor in good health (CMV status not recorded). Some clones in this sample may be carry-over from other donors' samples. The specimen was cultured CD8+ T cells from PBMCs, collected from culture after CMV antigen stimulation. Here the CDR3 DNA reads TGTGCCAGCAGCCCAGGGGGGGCCAACGTCCTGACTTTC. It specifies CASSPGGANVLTF.